Following are 31 T cell receptor beta chains from one sample sequenced in a study of T cells in women clearing cervical HPV infection. The data were produced by immunoSEQ multiplex PCR, yet TCRdb's version contains in-frame clones alone and is incomplete. In total, the table holds some 41,000 clones. Sample: blood buffy coat. The receptors were gathered from a woman aged 18-70 years with a cervical HPV16 infection that either progressed to CIN3+ or cleared (not recorded which).

A remark on this clone: The read is 3 residues too short to cover the CDR3 end, so that end is filled in from the germline J gene. The V and J genes are TRBV18 and TRBJ1-2; unclear D gene. This CDR3 has 16 amino acids. Germline values: CDR1 KGHSH, CDR2 LQKENI. CDR3 loop: CASSLNSGEIDNDYTF. Partial CDR3 DNA: TGTGCCAGCTCACTAAATAGCGGGGAGATCGACAATGAC.

A remark on this clone: Read sequence stops 3 residues before the CDR3 end, and the germline J gene provides the missing end. The rearrangement links TRBV7-9 to TRBJ2-1; D is possibly TRBD1 (5 bases). Looked up from germline, CDR1 is SEHNR and CDR2 is FQNEAQ (reference sequence). Trimming took 3 bases from V and 2 from J, leaving 11 bases between them. The CDR3 loop spans 15 amino acids. CDR3 bases read: TGTGCCAGCAGCTTGGCGTCAGGGACCTACAATGAG. Translated, it gives CASSLASGTYNE. The CDR3 as a whole reads CASSLASGTYNEQFF.

Points on this clone: The read stops 3 residues short of the end of the CDR3; the missing end is completed from the germline J gene. This sequence joins TRBV3-1 (or the pseudogene TRBV3-2) and TRBJ1-3; the D is unclear. Germline V gene data show CDR1 as LGHDT and CDR2 as YNNKEL (reference sequence). There are 13 residues in the CDR3. The DNA read from the CDR3 is TGTGCCAGCAGCCAAGGCAGGAGCGGGAGG. This translates into CASSQGRSGR. The whole CDR3 protein reads CASSQGRSGRIYF.

About this clone: The DNA ends 3 residues before the CDR3 does, and the rest of the CDR3 is filled in from the germline J gene. This chain connects TRBV7-9 to TRBJ2-7; 7 nucleotides line up with TRBD1. Trimming took 5 bases from V and 6 from J; bases not matched to a gene: 10. Germline V gene data show CDR1 as SEHNR and CDR2 as FQNEAQ (reference sequence). The length of the CDR3 is 14 residues. The CDR3 sequence: CASSRPGTEAEQYF. Incomplete CDR3 DNA: TGTGCCAGCAGCCGTCCCGGGACAGAGGCCGAG.

Concerning this clone itself: The DNA ends 3 residues before the CDR3 does, and the rest of the CDR3 is filled in from the germline J gene. The rearrangement joins TRBV7-3 to TRBJ2-3; 7 nucleotides align to TRBD2. The CDR3 is 16 amino acids. The germline V gene encodes CDR1 SGHTA and CDR2 FQGTGA. V lost 5 bases, J lost 0 bases, and 8 bases stayed unmatched. CDR3 DNA, as far as it was read: TGTGCCAGCAGCCCGCAACTAGCGCGAAGCACAGATACG. Protein product: CASSPQLARSTDT. Given in full, the CDR3 is CASSPQLARSTDTQYF.

Comments on this clone: The read terminates 3 residues ahead of where the CDR3 ends, so the germline J gene completes it. The chain carries TRBV11-3 and TRBJ2-7, with 10 bases aligning to TRBD2. The V gene end was trimmed by 6 bases and the J gene end by 3 bases; junction bases not matched to a gene: 8. Looked up from germline, CDR1 is SGHNT and CDR2 is YENEEA. The CDR3 spans 15 residues. The part of the CDR3 DNA that was read is TGTGCCAGCAGGCTAGCGGGAGAATCCCTCTACGAG. It yields the protein CASRLAGESLYE. The whole CDR3 is CASRLAGESLYEQYF.

Points on this clone: The missing CDR3 end, 3 residues past where the read stops, is filled in from the germline J gene. V and J are TRBV29-1 and TRBJ2-1, with 9 nucleotides matching TRBD1. Germline values: CDR1 SQVTM, CDR2 ANQGSEA. The CDR3 is 17 residues long. V gave up 1 base and J gave up 0 bases; unmatched junction bases: 7. CDR3 residues: CSVEGPGQGSSYNEQFF. The covered CDR3 bases are TGCAGCGTTGAAGGGCCGGGACAGGGCAGCTCCTACAATGAG.

A remark on this clone: The read comes to an end 3 residues before the CDR3 does, leaving the germline J gene to fill in the end. The chain employs TRBV5-4 and TRBJ2-1, with TRBD2 matching 7 bases. The CDR3 sequence is 14 residues long. Losses at the gene ends were 0 bases for V and 6 bases for J; bases not matched to a gene: 3. Per the germline V gene, CDR1 is SGHNT and CDR2 is YYREEE (reference sequence). This CDR3 reads CASSLDIAGNEQFF. Incomplete CDR3 DNA: TGTGCCAGCAGCTTGGATATAGCGGGCAATGAG.

As to this clone: The read terminates 3 residues before the CDR3 end, so the remaining end is supplied by the germline J gene. The chain is built from TRBV12-3 or TRBV12-4 and TRBJ2-5; TRBD1 is a possible D gene (5 bases). The CDR3 contains 14 residues. The V end lost 5 bases, the J end lost 0 bases, and 10 bases lay between the germline ends. The CDR3 DNA, read in part, is TGTGCCAGCAGTCCCGGACATTACCAAGAGACC. Translated, it gives CASSPGHYQET. The complete CDR3 reads CASSPGHYQETQYF.

Of note for this clone: The read ends 3 residues before the CDR3 terminus; that terminus is restored from the germline J gene. The rearrangement links TRBV2 to TRBJ2-6, with D perhaps matching TRBD1 (5 bases). Trimming took off 3 bases at V and 0 bases at J, with 12 bases between the two ends. From germline, CDR1 is SNHLY and CDR2 FYNNEI. CDR3 length equals 17 residues. CDR3 residues: CASSEGLSSSGANVLTF. The DNA read from the CDR3 is TGTGCCAGCAGTGAGGGGCTGAGTAGCTCTGGGGCCAACGTC.

A remark on this clone: The observed sequence ends 3 residues before the CDR3 terminus, with the missing tail filled in from the germline J gene. The gene calls are TRBV19 and TRBJ1-5; possibly TRBD1 for D (6 bases). The CDR3 is made up of 14 amino acids. CDR1 and CDR2 from the germline V gene are LNHDA and SQIVND (reference sequence). V was pared by 0 bases and J by 6 bases, with 9 bases between. The sequenced part of the CDR3 DNA is TGTGCCAGTAGTATAGAGGGGGCGACTCAGCCC. It codes for CASSIEGATQP. The complete CDR3 protein is CASSIEGATQPQHF.

The CDR3 loop reads CASSESIGQGGGGYTF. The part of the CDR3 DNA that was read is TGTGCCAGCAGTGAAAGCATAGGTCAGGGGGGTGGTGGC. This rearrangement joins TRBV12-3 or TRBV12-4 to TRBJ1-2; 7 nucleotides line up with TRBD1. The sequence runs out 3 residues before the end of the CDR3; the remainder is reconstructed from the germline J gene. The junction had 16 bases not matched to a gene; V was cut back by 5 bases and J by 7 bases. The length of the CDR3 is 16 residues.

A word on this clone: The CDR3 end is not reached by the read, which stops 3 residues before it; the germline J gene fills it in. The chain is built from TRBV11-2 and TRBJ2-3, with D hard to call. The CDR3 has 14 amino acids. In germline, CDR1 is SGHAT, CDR2 FQNNGV. The V and J ends lost 2 bases and 3 bases respectively, with 9 bases between them. The CDR3 sequence: CASSLTVVTDTQYF. The sequenced part of the CDR3 DNA is TGTGCCAGCAGCTTAACCGTAGTGACAGATACG.

With respect to this clone: The CDR3 end lies 3 residues beyond the end of the read and is filled in from the germline J gene. This chain links TRBV7-6 with TRBJ2-7; D gene ambiguous. V gave up 2 bases and J gave up 4 bases, with 9 bases separating them. In germline, CDR1 is SGHVS, CDR2 FNYEAQ. This CDR3 spans 13 amino acids. Incomplete CDR3 DNA: TGTGCCAGCAGCTTAAGGGTTCCTTACGAG. Translation gives CASSLRVPYE. The CDR3 in full is CASSLRVPYEQYF.

To note about this clone: One end of the junction varies from germline; a read error may be responsible. From the germline J gene comes the end of the CDR3, since the read stops 3 residues before it. The chain has TRBV7-7 and TRBJ2-3; the D gene is possibly TRBD1 (5 bases). This CDR3 contains 16 residues. Germline values: CDR1 SSHAT, CDR2 FNYEAQ (reference sequence). The sequenced part of the CDR3 DNA is TGTGCTAGCAGCCCCGACAGAGCTCTAGGCACAGATACG. Protein product: CASSPDRALGTDT. The CDR3 in full is CASSPDRALGTDTQYF.

Points on this clone: The CDR3 goes on 3 residues after the read ends, and that part is filled in from the germline J gene. This sequence joins TRBV20-1 and TRBJ1-1; a weak D match, TRBD1 (6 bases). This CDR3 comprises 15 residues. Germline CDR1 is DFQATT and CDR2 is SNEGSKA (reference sequence). V lost 2 bases and J 1 base, leaving 14 bases between the germline ends. The CDR3 protein is CSARRGGAQNTEAFF. The sequenced part of the CDR3 DNA is TGCAGTGCTAGAAGAGGGGGGGCACAGAACACTGAA.

With respect to this clone: The read ends 3 residues early relative to the CDR3; the germline J gene fills the gap. The chain carries TRBV18 and TRBJ2-7, with 8 bases fitting TRBD1. Per the germline V gene, CDR1 is KGHSH and CDR2 is LQKENI. The V segment lost 3 bases and the J segment 3 bases; nucleotides outside the gene matches: 10. CDR3 length equals 16 residues. CDR3 region: CASSPPSPGTGYEQYF. CDR3 bases read: TGTGCCAGCTCACCCCCGAGCCCCGGGACAGGCTACGAG.

Comments on this clone: The sequenced fragment ends 3 residues before the CDR3 boundary, so the rest is inferred from the germline J gene. The chain has TRBV5-1 and TRBJ2-7; D is ambiguous. Germline CDR1 and CDR2: SGHRS and YFSETQ. V dropped 3 bases and J dropped 1 base, with 2 bases sitting between them. The CDR3 extends over 11 amino acids. The CDR3 bases that were read are TGCGCCAGCAGCTCGTCCTACGAG. Translation gives CASSSSYE. The whole CDR3 sequence is CASSSSYEQYF.

Of note for this clone: Coverage ceases 3 residues before the CDR3 finishes, and the germline J gene fills in the end. The chain joins TRBV30 to TRBJ1-5, with 12 bases fitting TRBD1. The CDR3 is 19 amino acids. After removal of 1 base from V and 4 bases from J, the junction contained 14 bases not matched to a gene. The germline V gene has CDR1 GTSNPN and CDR2 SVGIG (reference sequence). Incomplete CDR3 DNA: TGTGCCTGGAGTGCCCCCCCGGGACAGGGGGCGCAATGGAATCAGCCC. Translating gives CAWSAPPGQGAQWNQP. The whole CDR3 sequence reads CAWSAPPGQGAQWNQPQHF.

Concerning this clone itself: The read terminates 3 residues ahead of where the CDR3 ends, so the germline J gene completes it. The rearrangement links TRBV19 to TRBJ2-7; D gene ambiguous. This CDR3 comprises 12 residues. The V gene's germline CDR1 is LNHDA and CDR2 SQIVND (reference sequence). Trimming left V 7 bases short and J 2 bases short, with 9 bases between. The covered CDR3 bases are TGTGCCAGTACCCCCCAGACCTACGAG. Translated: CASTPQTYE. In full, the CDR3 is CASTPQTYEQYF. The full variable domain, in which reference TRBV19 and TRBJ2-7 provide the parts outside the CDR3, is DGGITQSPKYLFRKEGQNVTLSCEQNLNHDAMYWYRQDPGQGLRLIYYSQIVNDFQKGDIAEGYSVSREKKESFPLTVTSAQKNPTAFYLCASTPQTYEQYFGPGTRLTVT.

In the case of this clone: The read halts 3 residues ahead of the CDR3 end, with the missing end drawn from the germline J gene. J is TRBJ1-4 and V is TRBV29-1; perhaps TRBD1 as D (5 bases). Germline V lookup: CDR1 SQVTM, CDR2 ANQGSEA. V was pared by 5 bases and J by 8 bases, with 15 bases between. This CDR3 has 13 residues. The CDR3 reads CSVSRGEGEKLFF. The CDR3 DNA, read in part, is TGCAGCGTTAGTCGGGGGGAGGGCGAAAAA.

On this clone itself: The read terminates 3 residues before the CDR3 end, so the remaining end is supplied by the germline J gene. The chain links TRBV14 to TRBJ2-4, with D perhaps given as TRBD1 or TRBD2 (5 bases each). In germline, CDR1 is SGHDN, CDR2 FVKESK. CDR3 length: 12 residues. The CDR3 DNA, read in part, is TGTGCCAGCAGCCCGCTAGGGGAGACT. Protein product: CASSPLGET. The whole CDR3 protein is CASSPLGETQYF.

As concerns this clone: The CDR3 end lies 3 residues beyond the end of the read and is filled in from the germline J gene. V and J are TRBV13 and TRBJ2-1; 9 bases are a match to TRBD2. This CDR3 is built from 15 residues. Looked up from germline, CDR1 is PRHDT and CDR2 is FYEKMQ (reference sequence). The V gene end was trimmed by 5 bases and the J gene end by 4 bases; junction bases not matched to a gene: 6. The CDR3 region is CASSPPAGGYNEQFF. The sequenced CDR3 bases are TGTGCCAGCAGCCCCCCAGCGGGAGGTTACAATGAG.

About this clone itself: The observed sequence ends 3 residues before the CDR3 terminus, with the missing tail filled in from the germline J gene. The chain combines TRBV7-9 with TRBJ2-4, with a possible D match to TRBD1 (6 bases). Germline CDR1 is SEHNR and CDR2 is FQNEAQ (reference sequence). There are 13 residues in the CDR3. CDR3 sequence: CASSPDSSYGQYF. CDR3 bases read: TGTGCCAGCAGTCCGGACAGCAGCTATGGT.

Comments on this clone: The sequence runs out 3 residues before the end of the CDR3; the remainder is reconstructed from the germline J gene. The chain combines TRBV28 with TRBJ1-2; no clear D. With 7 bases removed from V and 1 base from J, the gap between germline ends came to 10 bases. Per the germline V gene, CDR1 is MDHEN and CDR2 is SYDVKM. This CDR3 is 13 amino acids long. The DNA read from the CDR3 is TGTGCCAGCACCAGAAACCTTAACTATGGC. Translation: CASTRNLNYG. Given in full, the CDR3 is CASTRNLNYGYTF.

As to this clone: The read is 3 residues too short to cover the CDR3 end, so that end is filled in from the germline J gene. This chain links TRBV20-1 with TRBJ2-1, with D maybe TRBD1 (6 bases). Germline V gives CDR1 DFQATT, CDR2 SNEGSKA (reference sequence). V was clipped by 3 bases and J by 8 bases, with 20 bases between them. CDR3 length equals 15 residues. CDR3 loop: CSARATGTWSYEQFF. CDR3 DNA (partial): TGCAGTGCTAGGGCGACCGGGACATGGAGCTATGAG.

On this clone itself: Sequencing ends 3 residues short of the CDR3 end; the germline J gene provides the rest. J is TRBJ2-1 and V is TRBV20-1; perhaps TRBD2 as D (6 bases). The CDR3 spans 14 residues. Germline V lookup: CDR1 DFQATT, CDR2 SNEGSKA (reference sequence). Deletions cut 4 bases from V and 7 bases from J, with 17 bases between. This CDR3 reads CSAMGVRTTNEQFF. Partial CDR3 DNA: TGCAGTGCTATGGGGGTGAGGACTACGAATGAG.

Comments on this clone: The read terminates 3 residues ahead of where the CDR3 ends, so the germline J gene completes it. This chain links TRBV6-2 or TRBV6-3 with TRBJ1-1; D possibly corresponds to TRBD1 (5 bases). Germline CDR1 MNHEY, CDR2 SVGEGT. V gave up 7 bases and J gave up 2 bases, with 8 bases separating them. The CDR3 sequence is 12 residues long. Here the CDR3 reads CASKRGNTEAFF. The sequenced part of the CDR3 DNA is TGTGCCAGCAAGAGGGGAAACACTGAA.

For this clone: The CDR3 goes on 3 residues after the read ends, and that part is filled in from the germline J gene. This chain uses TRBV20-1 with TRBJ2-1; 7 bases fit TRBD2. The CDR3 is made up of 14 amino acids. V was clipped by 0 bases and J by 7 bases; unmatched bases: 6. Germline assignment: CDR1 DFQATT and CDR2 SNEGSKA (reference sequence). CDR3 bases read: TGCAGTGCTAGAGATCAGACTAGCAGGAATGAG. Its protein product is CSARDQTSRNE. The full-length CDR3 reads as CSARDQTSRNEQFF.

Notes on this clone: The CDR3 goes on 3 residues after the read ends, and that part is filled in from the germline J gene. The J gene is TRBJ1-2, the V gene TRBV18, with 7 bases matching TRBD1. V shed 2 bases, J shed 6 bases, and the junction held 6 bases outside the gene matches. The CDR3 contains 14 residues. Germline V gives CDR1 KGHSH, CDR2 LQKENI. CDR3 sequence reads: CASSPGDSGHGYTF. The CDR3 bases that were read are TGTGCCAGCTCACCAGGGGACAGCGGACATGGC.

Incomplete CDR3 DNA: TGCAGTGCCCAGGAGGGCAATCAGCCC. This encodes CSAQEGNQP. The entire CDR3 protein reads CSAQEGNQPQHF. The rearrangement joins TRBV20-1 to TRBJ1-5; D gene unclear. The read falls 3 residues short of the CDR3 end, and the missing part is taken from the germline J gene. In germline, CDR1 is DFQATT, CDR2 SNEGSKA (reference sequence). There are 12 residues in the CDR3. Trimming stripped 6 bases from V and 2 bases from J, with 8 bases between.